The clone carrying this T cell receptor (beta chain) was seen at least ten times. Its antigen is unidentified. The record originates from a study of spatial heterogeneity in lung cancer. Study-wide context: Raw reads showed each unique TCR and UMI combination turning up more than ten times on average. Findings of the study overall: Resection saw ubiquitous expanded tumor TCRs appear in blood more than follow-up did.

The CDR3 contains 15 residues. As for time point: sample taken at primary tumor resection. TCRdb called the 5' RACE reads again in MiXCR, with one record for every CDR3 protein. The table records over 50,000 distinct CDR3 sequences, approximately 6.3% of them present only once. The J gene is TRBJ2-2, the V gene TRBV21-1; the DNA was not compared with TRBD1, the D call given in the table. TRBV21-1 is flagged as a pseudogene. The receptor comes from a female donor with early-stage non-small cell lung cancer. The sample here was PBMCs, taken at surgery. CDR3 amino acids: CASSPDSANTGELFF. CDR3 in DNA: TGTGCCAGCAGCCCCGACAGCGCGAACACCGGGGAGCTGTTTTTT.